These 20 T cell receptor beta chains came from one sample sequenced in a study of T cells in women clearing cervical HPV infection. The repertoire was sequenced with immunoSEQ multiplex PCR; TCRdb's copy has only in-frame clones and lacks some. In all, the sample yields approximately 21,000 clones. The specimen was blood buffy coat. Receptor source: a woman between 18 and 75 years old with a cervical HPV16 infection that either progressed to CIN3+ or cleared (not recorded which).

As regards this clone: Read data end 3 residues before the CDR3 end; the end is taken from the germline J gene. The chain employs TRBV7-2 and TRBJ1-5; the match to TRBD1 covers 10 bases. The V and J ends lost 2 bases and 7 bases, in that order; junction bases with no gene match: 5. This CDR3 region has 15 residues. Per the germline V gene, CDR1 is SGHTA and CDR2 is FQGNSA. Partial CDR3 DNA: TGTGCCAGCAGCTTAAGGACAGGGGGAGGACAGCCC. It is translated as CASSLRTGGGQP. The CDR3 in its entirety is CASSLRTGGGQPQHF. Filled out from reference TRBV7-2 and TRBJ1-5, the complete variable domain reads GAGVSQSPSNKVTEKGKDVELRCDPISGHTALYWYRQSLGQGLEFLIYFQGNSAPDKSGLPSDRFSAERTGGSVSTLTIQRTQQEDSAVYLCASSLRTGGGQPQHFGDGTRLSIL.

The part of the CDR3 DNA that was read is TGTGCCAGCAGCCCTAAGGAACTACTAGCGGGGGGTAACAATGAG. Translating it yields CASSPKELLAGGNNE. The CDR3, in full, reads CASSPKELLAGGNNEQFF. The rearrangement uses TRBV7-3 and TRBJ2-1; 12 nucleotides align to TRBD2. The read gets to within 3 residues of the CDR3 end, and the germline J gene fills in the rest. Germline V lookup: CDR1 SGHTA, CDR2 FQGTGA. This CDR3 comprises 18 residues. Losses at the gene ends were 5 bases for V and 5 bases for J; bases not matched to a gene: 13.

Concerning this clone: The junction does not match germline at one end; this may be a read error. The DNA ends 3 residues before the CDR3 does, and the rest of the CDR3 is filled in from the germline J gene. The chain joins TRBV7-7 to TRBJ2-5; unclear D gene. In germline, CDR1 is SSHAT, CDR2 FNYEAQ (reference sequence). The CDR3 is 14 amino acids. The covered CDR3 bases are TGTGCTAGCAGCTTAGCCAGCAGGCAAGAGACC. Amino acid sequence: CASSLASRQET. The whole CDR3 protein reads CASSLASRQETQYF.

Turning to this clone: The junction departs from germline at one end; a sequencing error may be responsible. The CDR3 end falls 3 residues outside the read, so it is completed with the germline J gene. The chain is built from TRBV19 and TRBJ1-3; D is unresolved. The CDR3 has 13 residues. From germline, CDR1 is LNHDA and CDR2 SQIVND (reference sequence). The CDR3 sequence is CASSIDSGNTIYF. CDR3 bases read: TGTGCCAGTAGTATTGACTCTGGAAACACG.

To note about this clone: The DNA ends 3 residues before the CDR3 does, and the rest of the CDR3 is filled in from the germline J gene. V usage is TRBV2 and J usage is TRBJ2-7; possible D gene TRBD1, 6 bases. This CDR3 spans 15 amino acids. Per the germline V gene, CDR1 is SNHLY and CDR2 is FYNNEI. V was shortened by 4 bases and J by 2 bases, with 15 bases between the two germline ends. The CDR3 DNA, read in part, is TGTGCCAGCAGTGCGCTACAGGGACGGACCTACGAG. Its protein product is CASSALQGRTYE. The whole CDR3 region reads CASSALQGRTYEQYF.

CDR3 in amino acids: CASSIAPRVDSPLHF. The covered CDR3 bases are TGTGCCAGTAGTATAGCTCCCAGGGTTGATTCACCC. The chain couples TRBV19 to TRBJ1-6; tentatively, D is TRBD1 (5 bases). The DNA ends 3 residues before the CDR3 does, and the rest of the CDR3 is filled in from the germline J gene. CDR3 length equals 15 residues. The V gene's germline CDR1 is LNHDA and CDR2 SQIVND (reference sequence). Trimming shortened V by 1 base and J by 8 bases, and 12 bases separated the two germline ends. Full variable domain (rest looked up from reference TRBV19 and TRBJ1-6): DGGITQSPKYLFRKEGQNVTLSCEQNLNHDAMYWYRQDPGQGLRLIYYSQIVNDFQKGDIAEGYSVSREKKESFPLTVTSAQKNPTAFYLCASSIAPRVDSPLHFGNGTRLTVT.

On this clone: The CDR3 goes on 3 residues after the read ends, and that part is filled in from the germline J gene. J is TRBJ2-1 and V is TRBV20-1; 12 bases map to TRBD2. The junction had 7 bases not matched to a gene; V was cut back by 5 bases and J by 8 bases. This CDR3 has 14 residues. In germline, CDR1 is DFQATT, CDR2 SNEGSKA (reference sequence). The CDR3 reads CSAALAGGRDEQFF. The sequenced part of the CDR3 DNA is TGCAGTGCTGCCCTAGCGGGAGGGCGGGATGAG.

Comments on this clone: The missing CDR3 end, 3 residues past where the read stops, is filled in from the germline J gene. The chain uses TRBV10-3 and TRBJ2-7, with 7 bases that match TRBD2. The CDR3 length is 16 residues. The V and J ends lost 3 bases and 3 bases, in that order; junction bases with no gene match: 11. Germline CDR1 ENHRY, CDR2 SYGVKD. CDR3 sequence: CAISDLVGTNGYEQYF. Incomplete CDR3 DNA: TGTGCCATCAGTGACTTAGTTGGGACTAACGGCTACGAG.

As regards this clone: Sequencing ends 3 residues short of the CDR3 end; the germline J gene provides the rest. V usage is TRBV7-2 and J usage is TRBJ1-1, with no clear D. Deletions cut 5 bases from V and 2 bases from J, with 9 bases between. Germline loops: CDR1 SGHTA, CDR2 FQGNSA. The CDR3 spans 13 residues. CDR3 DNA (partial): TGTGCCAGCAGCAAACAGCAAAACACTGAA. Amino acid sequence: CASSKQQNTE. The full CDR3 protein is CASSKQQNTEAFF. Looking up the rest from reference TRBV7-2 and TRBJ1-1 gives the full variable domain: GAGVSQSPSNKVTEKGKDVELRCDPISGHTALYWYRQSLGQGLEFLIYFQGNSAPDKSGLPSDRFSAERTGGSVSTLTIQRTQQEDSAVYLCASSKQQNTEAFFGQGTRLTVV.

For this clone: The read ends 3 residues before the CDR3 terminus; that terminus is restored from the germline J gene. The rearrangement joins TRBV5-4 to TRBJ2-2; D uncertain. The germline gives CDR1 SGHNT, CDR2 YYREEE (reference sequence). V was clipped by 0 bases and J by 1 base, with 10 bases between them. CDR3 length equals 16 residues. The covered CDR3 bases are TGTGCCAGCAGCTTGGGGCTTCCCATGAACACCGGGGAG. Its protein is CASSLGLPMNTGE. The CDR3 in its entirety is CASSLGLPMNTGELFF.

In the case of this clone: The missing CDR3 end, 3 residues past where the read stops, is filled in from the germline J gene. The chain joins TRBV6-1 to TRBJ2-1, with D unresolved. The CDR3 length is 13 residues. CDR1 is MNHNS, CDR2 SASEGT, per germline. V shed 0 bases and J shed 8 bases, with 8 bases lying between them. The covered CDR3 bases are TGTGCCAGCAGTGAAGCGCCCAGTCATGAG. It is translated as CASSEAPSHE. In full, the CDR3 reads CASSEAPSHEQFF.

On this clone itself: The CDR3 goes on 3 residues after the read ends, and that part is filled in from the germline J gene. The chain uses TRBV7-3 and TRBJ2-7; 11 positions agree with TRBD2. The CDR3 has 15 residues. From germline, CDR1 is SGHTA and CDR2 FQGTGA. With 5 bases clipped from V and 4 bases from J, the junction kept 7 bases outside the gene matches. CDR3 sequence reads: CASSPTSGMVYEQYF. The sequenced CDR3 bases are TGTGCCAGCAGCCCGACTAGCGGGATGGTGTACGAG.

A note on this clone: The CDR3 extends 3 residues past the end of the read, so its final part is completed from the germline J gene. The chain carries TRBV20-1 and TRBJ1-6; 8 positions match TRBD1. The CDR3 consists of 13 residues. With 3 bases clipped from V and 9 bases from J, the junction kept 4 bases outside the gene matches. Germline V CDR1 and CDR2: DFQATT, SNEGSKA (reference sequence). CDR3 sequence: CSARGTGGSPLHF. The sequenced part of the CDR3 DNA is TGCAGTGCTAGGGGGACAGGAGGTTCACCC.

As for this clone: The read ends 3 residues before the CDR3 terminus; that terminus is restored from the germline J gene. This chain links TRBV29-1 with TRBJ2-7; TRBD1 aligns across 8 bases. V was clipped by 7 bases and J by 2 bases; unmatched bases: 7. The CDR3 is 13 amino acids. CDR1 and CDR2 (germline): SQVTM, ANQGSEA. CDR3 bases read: TGCAGCGGGACGGGACAGGACACCTACGAG. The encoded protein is CSGTGQDTYE. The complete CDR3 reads CSGTGQDTYEQYF.

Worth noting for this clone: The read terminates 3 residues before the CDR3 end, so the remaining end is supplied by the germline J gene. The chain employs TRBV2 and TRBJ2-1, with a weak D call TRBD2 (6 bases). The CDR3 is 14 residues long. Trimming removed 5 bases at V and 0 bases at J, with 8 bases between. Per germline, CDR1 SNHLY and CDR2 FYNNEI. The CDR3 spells CASSRGGSYNEQFF. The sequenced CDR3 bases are TGTGCCAGCAGTAGGGGAGGCTCCTACAATGAG.

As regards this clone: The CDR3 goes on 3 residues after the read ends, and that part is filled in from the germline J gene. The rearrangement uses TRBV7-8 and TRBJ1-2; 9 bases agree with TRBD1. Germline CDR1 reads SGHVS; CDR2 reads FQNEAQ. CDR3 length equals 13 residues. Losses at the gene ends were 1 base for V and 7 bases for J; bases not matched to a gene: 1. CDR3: CASSLDRGLGYTF. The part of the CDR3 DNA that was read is TGTGCCAGCAGCTTAGACAGGGGGCTTGGC.

The covered CDR3 bases are TGTGCCAGCAGTGAACCCCCGGGACAGGGGGGCGAG. Translation gives CASSEPPGQGGE. The entire CDR3 is CASSEPPGQGGEQYF. The rearrangement uses TRBV6-1 and TRBJ2-7; 11 bases are shared with TRBD1. With the read ending 3 residues before the CDR3 end, the germline J gene is used to fill in that end. The V gene's germline CDR1 is MNHNS and CDR2 SASEGT. Trimming took 2 bases from V and 6 from J; bases not matched to a gene: 6. This CDR3 region has 15 residues.

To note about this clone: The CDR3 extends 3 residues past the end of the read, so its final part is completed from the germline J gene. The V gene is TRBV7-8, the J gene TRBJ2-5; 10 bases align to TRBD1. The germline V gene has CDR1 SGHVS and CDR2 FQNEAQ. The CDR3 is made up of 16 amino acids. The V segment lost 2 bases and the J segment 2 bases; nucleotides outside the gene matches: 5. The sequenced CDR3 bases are TGTGCCAGCAGCTTAAAGGACAGGGGGATACAAGAGACC. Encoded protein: CASSLKDRGIQET. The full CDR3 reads CASSLKDRGIQETQYF.

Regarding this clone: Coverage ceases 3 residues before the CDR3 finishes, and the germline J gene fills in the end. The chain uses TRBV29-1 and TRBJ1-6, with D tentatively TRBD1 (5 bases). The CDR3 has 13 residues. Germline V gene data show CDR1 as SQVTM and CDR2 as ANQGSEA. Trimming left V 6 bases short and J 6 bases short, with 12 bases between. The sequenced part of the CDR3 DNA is TGCAGCGTCGGAGACAGAAGTAATTCACCC. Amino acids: CSVGDRSNSP. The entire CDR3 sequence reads CSVGDRSNSPLHF. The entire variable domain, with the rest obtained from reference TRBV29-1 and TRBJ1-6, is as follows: SAVISQKPSRDICQRGTSLTIQCQVDSQVTMMFWYRQQPGQSLTLIATANQGSEATYESGFVIDKFPISRPNLTFSTLTVSNMSPEDSSIYLCSVGDRSNSPLHFGNGTRLTVT.

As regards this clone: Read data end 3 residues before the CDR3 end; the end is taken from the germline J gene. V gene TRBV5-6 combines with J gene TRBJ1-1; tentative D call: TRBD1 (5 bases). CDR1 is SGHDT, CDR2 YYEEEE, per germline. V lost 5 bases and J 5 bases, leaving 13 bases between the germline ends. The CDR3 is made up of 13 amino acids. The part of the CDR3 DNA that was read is TGTGCCAGCAGGTGGGGGGGGAGTACTGAA. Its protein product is CASRWGGSTE. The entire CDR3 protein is CASRWGGSTEAFF.